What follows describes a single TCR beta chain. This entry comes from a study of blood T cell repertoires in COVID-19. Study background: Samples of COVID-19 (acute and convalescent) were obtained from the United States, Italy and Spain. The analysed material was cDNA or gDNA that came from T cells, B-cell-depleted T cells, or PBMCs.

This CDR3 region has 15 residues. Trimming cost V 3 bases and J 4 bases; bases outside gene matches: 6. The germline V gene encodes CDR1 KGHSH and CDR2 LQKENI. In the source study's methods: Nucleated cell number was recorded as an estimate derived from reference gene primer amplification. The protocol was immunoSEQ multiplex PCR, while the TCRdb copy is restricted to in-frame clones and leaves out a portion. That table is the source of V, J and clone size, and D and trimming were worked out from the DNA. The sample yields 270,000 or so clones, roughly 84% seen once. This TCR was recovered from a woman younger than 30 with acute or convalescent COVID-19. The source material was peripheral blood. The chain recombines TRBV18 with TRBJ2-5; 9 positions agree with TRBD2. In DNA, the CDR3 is TGTGCCAGCTCACCGGGACTAGCTTCCGGAGAGACCCAGTACTTC. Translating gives CASSPGLASGETQYF.